These 22 T cell receptor beta chains were sequenced from one sample in a study of beta chain features in type 1 diabetes. Sequenced material consisted of expressed TCRB transcripts (all of the isolated RNA was reverse transcribed). Sequenced by immunoSEQ multiplex PCR; TCRdb stores in-frame clones only, minus some. The sample shows 150,000 or so clones, over 8.5% of them seen only once. The sequencing sample was made of central memory CD4+ T cells from blood. These TCRs come from a man in his late teens or twenties in good health.

The chain uses TRBV9 and TRBJ1-1; 8 positions match TRBD1. Germline lookup yields CDR1 SGDLS and CDR2 YYNGEE. V shed 4 bases, J shed 3 bases, and the junction held 2 bases outside the gene matches. This CDR3 is 13 amino acids long. The CDR3 sequence is CASSPDRDTEAFF. The CDR3 DNA follows: TGTGCCAGCAGCCCGGACAGGGACACTGAAGCTTTCTTT.

In its sample, this clone was seen a few times. The chain combines TRBV7-2 with TRBJ2-1; D gene uncertain. The CDR3 spans 12 residues. Trimming took 5 bases from V and 8 from J, leaving 10 bases between them. Looked up from germline, CDR1 is SGHTA and CDR2 is FQGNSA. CDR3 sequence reads: CASSPEVYEQFF. The CDR3 DNA reads as TGTGCCAGCAGCCCCGAGGTCTATGAGCAGTTCTTC.

The V and J genes are TRBV28 and TRBJ1-5; weak D call: TRBD1 (6 bases). Germline loops: CDR1 MDHEN, CDR2 SYDVKM. This CDR3 has 15 residues. The germline V and J ends were trimmed by 6 bases and 4 bases, with 16 bases remaining between them. The CDR3 region has the DNA TGTGCCAGCAGCTATACAGGGAAGGGAAATCAGCCCCAGCATTTT. It specifies CASSYTGKGNQPQHF.

CDR3 residues: CASSLKDGDSGNTIYF. DNA for the CDR3: TGTGCCAGCAGCCTAAAGGACGGTGACTCTGGAAACACCATATATTTT. The chain joins TRBV4-2 to TRBJ1-3; D unclear. Looked up from germline, CDR1 is LGHNA and CDR2 is YNFKEQ. CDR3 length: 16 residues. V was cut by 4 bases and J by 0 bases, with 13 bases left in between.

This clone showed up many times. The V and J genes are TRBV5-6 and TRBJ2-3; D perhaps matches TRBD2 (5 bases). Deletions cut 10 bases from V and 0 bases from J, with 18 bases between. The germline CDR1 and CDR2 sequences are SGHDT and YYEEEE. This CDR3 has 15 amino acids. The CDR3 coding sequence is TGTGCCTCCTTTCTAGCAGGCCCTAGCACAGATACGCAGTATTTT. This encodes CASFLAGPSTDTQYF. The full variable domain, completed using reference TRBV5-6 and TRBJ2-3, is DAGVTQSPTHLIKTRGQQVTLRCSPKSGHDTVSWYQQALGQGPQFIFQYYEEEERQRGNFPDRFSGHQFPNYSSELNVNALLLGDSALYLCASFLAGPSTDTQYFGPGTRLTVL.

This clone appeared a few times. V usage is TRBV30 and J usage is TRBJ1-4; D is unclear. Trimming shortened V by 4 bases and J by 4 bases, and 7 bases separated the two germline ends. The germline V gene encodes CDR1 GTSNPN and CDR2 SVGIG (reference sequence). The CDR3 totals 12 residues. CDR3 in amino acids: CAWTESNEKLFF. Written as DNA, the CDR3 is TGTGCCTGGACAGAGAGTAATGAAAAACTGTTTTTT.

This chain uses TRBV5-1 with TRBJ1-1, with a weak D call TRBD1 (5 bases). The germline gives CDR1 SGHRS, CDR2 YFSETQ. The germline V and J ends were trimmed by 0 bases and 4 bases, with 10 bases remaining between them. This CDR3 has 14 residues. CDR3 in DNA: TGCGCCAGCAGCTTGGAATCAGGGCGCACTGAAGCTTTCTTT. Protein product: CASSLESGRTEAFF.

J is TRBJ2-3 and V is TRBV6-5, with D tentatively TRBD1 (6 bases). Germline CDR1 MNHEY, CDR2 SVGAGI. This CDR3 has 16 residues. Trimming cost V 0 bases and J 0 bases, with 10 bases left between them. CDR3 region: CASSYSGRGSTDTQYF. CDR3 nucleotides: TGTGCCAGCAGTTACTCCGGCAGGGGTAGCACAGATACGCAGTATTTT.

This clone has a count of ten or more. The J gene is TRBJ2-7, the V gene TRBV7-2; 10 nucleotides agree with TRBD2. The germline V gene has CDR1 SGHTA and CDR2 FQGNSA. V was clipped by 6 bases and J by 2 bases; unmatched bases: 7. This CDR3 is 15 amino acids long. The CDR3 region is CASRLRTSGAYEQYF. As DNA, the CDR3 is TGTGCCAGCAGACTTCGGACTAGCGGAGCCTACGAGCAGTACTTC.

Concerning this clone: At the DNA level, this CDR3 is encoded by other sequences in the same sample as well. This rearrangement joins TRBV30 to TRBJ2-5, with 9 bases that match TRBD2. CDR1 and CDR2 (germline): GTSNPN, SVGIG (reference sequence). The CDR3 loop spans 15 amino acids. V was pared by 0 bases and J by 2 bases, with 4 bases of the junction left unmatched. DNA for the CDR3: TGTGCCTGGAGTGTAGGGCGGGGGGGACAAGAGACCCAGTACTTC. This encodes CAWSVGRGGQETQYF.

This clone was found a few times. This chain joins TRBV19 and TRBJ1-2; D possibly corresponds to TRBD1 (5 bases). V was trimmed by 10 bases and J by 4 bases, leaving 16 bases between them. Germline V gene sequence: CDR1 LNHDA, CDR2 SQIVND (reference sequence). The CDR3 contains 13 residues. This CDR3 is CATEQDTSYGYTF. The CDR3 coding sequence is TGTGCCACTGAACAGGACACATCCTATGGCTACACCTTC.

The gene calls are TRBV7-2 and TRBJ2-2; no clear D. The CDR3 sequence is 14 residues long. CDR1 is SGHTA and CDR2 is FQGNSA in the germline V gene. V was shortened by 5 bases and J by 1 base, with 8 bases between the two germline ends. DNA of the CDR3: TGTGCCAGCAGCCCTTTCCGGAACACCGGGGAGCTGTTTTTT. Amino acid sequence: CASSPFRNTGELFF.

The rearrangement joins TRBV28 to TRBJ1-6, with TRBD1 identical over 7 bases. The CDR3 length is 17 residues. The trim removed 10 bases at V and 8 bases at J, leaving 20 bases unmatched. Germline loops: CDR1 MDHEN, CDR2 SYDVKM. The CDR3 region has the DNA TGTGCCATCCCGAAACAGCCAAGACAGGGAGGGGATTCACCCCTCCACTTT. Translating it yields CAIPKQPRQGGDSPLHF.

This chain uses TRBV7-8 with TRBJ2-4, with D uncertain. Deletions cut 3 bases from V and 0 bases from J, with 12 bases between. Per the germline V gene, CDR1 is SGHVS and CDR2 is FQNEAQ. The CDR3 has 16 residues. This CDR3 is CASSFLTSLAKNIQYF. CDR3 sequence (DNA): TGTGCCAGCAGCTTTCTGACATCACTAGCCAAAAACATTCAGTACTTC.

V is TRBV5-1 and J is TRBJ1-4, with 7 nucleotides matching TRBD1. Germline V gives CDR1 SGHRS, CDR2 YFSETQ. Unmatched junction bases numbered 6, after V lost 4 bases and J lost 3 bases. The CDR3 has 15 residues. The CDR3 nucleotides are TGCGCCAGCAGCACACAGGGGATGGCTAATGAAAAACTGTTTTTT. Amino acid sequence: CASSTQGMANEKLFF.

This clone was found a few times. V gene TRBV18 combines with J gene TRBJ2-7, with D possibly matching TRBD2 (5 bases). The CDR3 consists of 15 residues. Germline V gives CDR1 KGHSH, CDR2 LQKENI. Between the trimmed V and J ends, which lost 3 bases and 0 bases, there was a span of 12 bases. The CDR3 nucleotides read TGTGCCAGCTCACCTTTCGAGCGGAGCTCCTACGAGCAGTACTTC. Translated: CASSPFERSSYEQYF.

The rearrangement joins TRBV2 to TRBJ1-2; TRBD1 aligns across 10 bases. The CDR3 is 15 residues long. V gave up 4 bases and J gave up 3 bases; unmatched junction bases: 5. CDR1 is SNHLY, CDR2 FYNNEI, per germline. The chain's CDR3 is CASSALGQGDYGYTF. As DNA, the CDR3 is TGTGCCAGCAGTGCCCTAGGACAGGGGGACTATGGCTACACCTTC.

Many counts were recorded for this clone. This rearrangement joins TRBV7-9 to TRBJ1-1; perhaps TRBD1 as D (6 bases). Trimming removed 0 bases at V and 6 bases at J, with 11 bases between. The CDR3 has 14 residues. Germline V gives CDR1 SEHNR, CDR2 FQNEAQ (reference sequence). The CDR3 coding sequence is TGTGCCAGCAGCTTAGCGCAACAGGGTTCTGAAGCTTTCTTT. It yields the protein CASSLAQQGSEAFF. Full variable domain (rest looked up from reference TRBV7-9 and TRBJ1-1): DTGVSQNPRHKITKRGQNVTFRCDPISEHNRLYWYRQTLGQGPEFLTYFQNEAQLEKSRLLSDRFSAERPKGSFSTLEIQRTEQGDSAMYLCASSLAQQGSEAFFGQGTRLTVV.

This rearrangement joins TRBV9 to TRBJ2-3; D is ambiguous. This CDR3 has 13 amino acids. Germline V gives CDR1 SGDLS, CDR2 YYNGEE. The germline V and J ends were trimmed by 6 bases and 0 bases, with 8 bases remaining between them. CDR3 amino acids: CASTRRSTDTQYF. The CDR3 region has the DNA TGTGCCAGCACCCGAAGGAGCACAGATACGCAGTATTTT.

This clone was observed a handful of times. The rearrangement joins TRBV21-1 to TRBJ2-5; the listed D gene, TRBD2, was not tested against the DNA. TRBV21-1 is termed a pseudogene. The CDR3 has 16 amino acids. The CDR3 is CASSKTQAGDQETQYF. CDR3 bases: TGTGCCAGCAGCAAAACCCAAGCGGGGGATCAAGAGACCCAGTACTTC.

The CDR3 DNA is TGCAGCGTTGAGCGGGGTTTCGTGTCCTATGGCTACACCTTC. Amino acid sequence: CSVERGFVSYGYTF. J is TRBJ1-2 and V is TRBV29-1; D is ambiguous. Trimming stripped 3 bases from V and 4 bases from J, with 15 bases between. The CDR3 runs 14 residues. Germline V gene lookup returns CDR1 SQVTM and CDR2 ANQGSEA.

V gene TRBV2 combines with J gene TRBJ2-2; the D is unclear. This CDR3 has 12 amino acids. CDR1 SNHLY and CDR2 FYNNEI come from the germline V gene. Trimming took 6 bases from V and 7 from J, leaving 9 bases between them. The CDR3 spells CASRVARGELFF. The CDR3 nucleotides read TGTGCCAGCAGGGTAGCCCGCGGGGAGCTGTTTTTT.